This is a list of T cell receptor beta chains from one sample in a study of T cell changes during pregnancy in multiple sclerosis. Only in-frame clones appear in the TCRdb table, and some are missing; sequencing was by immunoSEQ multiplex PCR. Here the sample spans 40,000 to 60,000 clones, approximately 93% being singletons. This specimen was CD4+ T cells from peripheral blood mononuclear cells, taken in the third trimester of pregnancy. The receptor set was obtained from a female donor with multiple sclerosis, enrolled in a pregnancy study. Both conserved end residues are part of each CDR3. The D gene is left open where the match is weak. A row's size may be missing; if present it is once, few, many or a size class.

-	TRBJ1-2	TRBD1	TRBV6-1	TGTGCCAGCAGTGAAGCAAACAGGGGGTATGGCTACACCTTC	CASSEANRGYGYTF
-	TRBJ2-1	-	TRBV30	TGTGCCTGGAGTGTTGGGGGGAGAGCCTACAATGAACAGTTCTTC	CAWSVGGRAYNEQFF
-	TRBJ2-7	TRBD1	TRBV2	TGTGCCAGCAGTGAAATATGGGACAGGGTTTCATACGAGCAGTACTTC	CASSEIWDRVSYEQYF
-	TRBJ2-3	-	TRBV5-1	TGCGCCAGCAGCTTGGCGGGGGGCACAGATACGCAGTATTTT	CASSLAGGTDTQYF
-	TRBJ1-2	TRBD1	TRBV5-8	TGTGCCAGCAGCTTGGAGGTGTCGACAGGGGGGTATGGCTACACCTTC	CASSLEVSTGGYGYTF
-	TRBJ2-3	-	TRBV19	TGTGCCAGTAGTATCCCTACTGGAGGCGCAGATACGCAGTATTTT	CASSIPTGGADTQYF
-	TRBJ1-2	-	TRBV27	TGTGCCAGCAGTTCCCCCATTAGAGGTCTAATCTATGGCTACACCTTC	CASSSPIRGLIYGYTF
-	TRBJ2-3	TRBD2	TRBV7-2	TGTGCCAGCAGCTGGCGGGGGGCGGGGGATACGCAGTATTTT	CASSWRGAGDTQYF
-	TRBJ1-1	-	TRBV20-1	TGCAGTGCTAAGACCAGGGGTGAAGCTTTCTTT	CSAKTRGEAFF
-	TRBJ1-2	-	TRBV7-9	TGTGCCAGCAGCCCGACAGGAGAGGGCTACACCTTC	CASSPTGEGYTF
-	TRBJ2-1	-	TRBV9	TGTGCCAGCAGCGTAGGGCCACCTCCTTACAATGAGCAGTTCTTC	CASSVGPPPYNEQFF
-	TRBJ2-1	-	TRBV7-6	TGTGCCAGCAGCTTAGGAGACTCGCGAGAGCAGTTCTTC	CASSLGDSREQFF
-	TRBJ1-3	TRBD1	TRBV9	TGTGCCAGCAGCGTAGGGGACAGGGGAAACACCATATATTTT	CASSVGDRGNTIYF
-	TRBJ1-2	-	TRBV23-1	TGCGCCAGCAGCATGGACACCAACTATGGCTACACCTTC	CASSMDTNYGYTF
-	TRBJ2-3	-	TRBV18	TGTGCCAGCTCACCAGCAGACAGGAGCGTTGGTGCAGATACGCAGTATTTT	CASSPADRSVGADTQYF
-	TRBJ1-2	-	TRBV5-1	TGCGCCAGCAGCCCGGGTCCCACGGGAGATGGCTACACCTTC	CASSPGPTGDGYTF
-	TRBJ2-1	-	TRBV4-3	TGCGCCAGCAGCCATGAACGCCGACAGGTGGGATACAATGAGCAGTTCTTC	CASSHERRQVGYNEQFF
-	TRBJ2-7	TRBD1	TRBV19	TGTGCCAGTAGTGCCCAAGGACCCGGGACAGCCGTCTACGAGCAGTACTTC	CASSAQGPGTAVYEQYF
-	TRBJ2-1	TRBD1	TRBV5-1	TGCGCCAGCAGCCAAGGACAGGACTACAATGAGCAGTTCTTC	CASSQGQDYNEQFF
-	TRBJ1-4	TRBD1	TRBV30	TGTGCCTGGACTATGGGACAGGGGGCAGGAAAACTGTTTTTT	CAWTMGQGAGKLFF
once	TRBJ1-2	TRBD1	TRBV19	TGTGCCAGTACCACACCCGGGACAGGGCGCGGCTACACCTTC	CASTTPGTGRGYTF
-	TRBJ1-2	-	TRBV7-9	TGTGCCAGCAGCTCCTCAGGGACACACGGCTACATCTTC	CASSSSGTHGYIF
-	TRBJ2-7	-	TRBV7-6	TGTGCCAGCAGCCGTACAGGATCCTACGAGCAGTACTTC	CASSRTGSYEQYF
-	TRBJ2-3	TRBD2	TRBV29-1	TGCAGCGTTGTCACTAGCGGTAATTCAGATACGCAGTATTTT	CSVVTSGNSDTQYF
-	TRBJ1-6	TRBD1	TRBV5-6	TGTGCCAGCAGCTTGGTAGGGACAGGAGATTCACCCCTCCACTTT	CASSLVGTGDSPLHF
-	TRBJ2-5	TRBD2	TRBV7-6	TGTGCCAGCACCCCTTTGAGCGGGAGGGCCTGGTTGGCAGAGACCCAGTACTTC	CASTPLSGRAWLAETQYF
-	TRBJ2-2	TRBD2	TRBV19	TGTGCCAGTATACCTCTAGCGGGAGGCACCGGGGAGCTGTTTTTT	CASIPLAGGTGELFF
-	TRBJ1-6	TRBD1	TRBV6-1	TGTGCCAGCAATGGACAGGGGACAGGATCCCTCCACTTT	CASNGQGTGSLHF
-	TRBJ2-3	-	TRBV12-5	TGTGCTAGTGGTTTGGGAGGACAGCTAACAGATACGCAGTATTTT	CASGLGGQLTDTQYF
-	TRBJ2-1	TRBD2	TRBV4-1	TGCGCCAGCAGCCAAGCTCTACTAGCGAAATACAATGAGCAGTTCTTC	CASSQALLAKYNEQFF
-	TRBJ2-4	TRBD1	TRBV10-3	TGTGCCATCAGTGCTGGACAGGGGGCATCGTCCAAAAACATTCAGTACTTC	CAISAGQGASSKNIQYF
-	TRBJ2-3	TRBD1	TRBV2	TGTGCCAGCAGTGAAGAGGGGGCGGCAGATACGCAGTATTTT	CASSEEGAADTQYF
-	TRBJ2-1	TRBD2	TRBV7-3	TGTGCCAGCAGCTTAACAGCTACTAGCGGGGTGAGCAATGAGCAGTTCTTC	CASSLTATSGVSNEQFF
-	TRBJ2-5	-	TRBV5-4	TGTGCCAGCAGTCCAGGGAGGCAAGAGACCCAGTACTTC	CASSPGRQETQYF
-	TRBJ2-5	TRBD1	TRBV7-6	TGTGCCAGCAGCTTAGCCGGGACAGGGTTGGGGGAGACCCAGTACTTC	CASSLAGTGLGETQYF
once	TRBJ2-1	TRBD2	TRBV9	TGTGCCAGCAGCTCGGGACTAGCGGGAGGGGGGCAGTTCTTC	CASSSGLAGGGQFF
once	TRBJ2-7	TRBD1	TRBV9	TGTGCCAGCAGCGAGACCGCCGGGACAGGGGTCTACGAGCAGTACTTC	CASSETAGTGVYEQYF
-	TRBJ1-6	-	TRBV6-5	TGTGCCAGCCACAACTATAATTCACCCCTCCACTTT	CASHNYNSPLHF
-	TRBJ2-7	TRBD2	TRBV19	TGTGCCAGTAGTTACGGGGGACTAGCGGGAGCAAATTTGCGCGAGCAGTACTTC	CASSYGGLAGANLREQYF
-	TRBJ1-2	-	TRBV29-1	TGCAGCGTTCAGGGGTACTATGGCTACACCTTC	CSVQGYYGYTF
-	TRBJ2-3	-	TRBV11-3	TGTGCCAGCAGCTTAGTCAGGCAAGGTACGCAGTATTTT	CASSLVRQGTQYF
-	TRBJ2-7	-	TRBV7-9	TGTGCCAGCAGCTTAGTGGAGGTACGAGCCTCCTACGAGCAGTACTTC	CASSLVEVRASYEQYF
once	TRBJ1-3	TRBD1	TRBV5-1	TGCGCCAGCAGCCTTACAGGGGTTGGAAACACCATATATTTT	CASSLTGVGNTIYF
-	TRBJ2-1	-	TRBV5-1	TGCGCCAGCAGCTTGGTTCAGGGACTTTACAATGAGCAGTTCTTC	CASSLVQGLYNEQFF
once	TRBJ2-3	TRBD1	TRBV7-2	TGTGCCAGCAGCCGAGACAGGGCAGCAGATACGCAGTATTTT	CASSRDRAADTQYF
-	TRBJ2-2	TRBD2	TRBV7-6	TGTGCCAGCAGCTTAGCCCCGGCGGGGGACGCCGGGGAGCTGTTTTTT	CASSLAPAGDAGELFF
-	TRBJ1-2	TRBD1	TRBV6-6	TGTGCCAGCGGACAGGCTTTGGGCTACACCTTC	CASGQALGYTF
-	TRBJ2-1	-	TRBV13	TGTGCCAGCAGGGCTCCCAATGAGCAGTTCTTC	CASRAPNEQFF
-	TRBJ2-1	-	TRBV18	TGTGCCAGCTCACCTACCGGGACTAGGGGGCGGGCTGAGCAGTTCTTC	CASSPTGTRGRAEQFF
-	TRBJ2-7	TRBD2	TRBV6-5	TGTGCCAGCAGTTATTCGGGAGGCGGTACCTACGAGCAGTACTTC	CASSYSGGGTYEQYF
-	TRBJ2-3	TRBD2	TRBV7-2	TGTGCCAGCAGCTTAGTCAGCGGGATCACAGATACGCAGTATTTT	CASSLVSGITDTQYF
-	TRBJ2-1	TRBD2	TRBV6-1	TGTGCCAGCAGTGAAGCGACGGGACTAGCGGGGGTTGATAGCTCCTACAATGAGCAGTTCTTC	CASSEATGLAGVDSSYNEQFF
-	TRBJ2-2	TRBD1	TRBV6-5	TGTGCCAGCAGCCCTTTTAGGGGGCAGGGCGGGGAGCTGTTTTTT	CASSPFRGQGGELFF
-	TRBJ1-3	-	TRBV5-1	TGCGCCAGCAGCTCTACAGGGAGCGGAAACACCATATATTTT	CASSSTGSGNTIYF
-	TRBJ1-5	TRBD1	TRBV5-3	TGTGCCAGAAGCTTGGCCTCGCAGGGGGTATATCAGCCCCAGCATTTT	CARSLASQGVYQPQHF
-	TRBJ2-7	TRBD1	TRBV5-6	TGTGCCAGCAGACTGGGCGGGACAGGGGCCCCCACGGGGTACGAGCAGTACTTC	CASRLGGTGAPTGYEQYF
-	TRBJ2-7	TRBD1	TRBV28	TGTGCCAGCAGTTTAGTCGGGACAGGGAACGAGCAGTACTTC	CASSLVGTGNEQYF